This T cell receptor (beta chain) is from a study of blood T cell repertoires in COVID-19. Across the whole study: Material from acute and convalescent COVID-19 was sourced from the United States, Italy and Spain.

Germline V CDR1 and CDR2: SGHRS, YFSETQ. V was pared by 4 bases and J by 0 bases, with 7 bases of the junction left unmatched. This CDR3 is built from 17 residues. In the authors' methods: Reference gene primers were amplified, and this amplification served to estimate nucleated cell counts. Generated by immunoSEQ multiplex PCR, the TCRdb table keeps only in-frame clones and is missing some. For V, J and clone size, that table is used; D and trimming come from the DNA. The data show fewer than 85,000 clones, with roughly 90% seen just once and about 9% held by the top ten. Sample: peripheral blood. This receptor was identified in a human donor in a cohort sampled during active COVID-19. This chain joins TRBV5-1 and TRBJ2-6; 7 nucleotides line up with TRBD2. The CDR3 DNA follows: TGCGCCAGCAGCCCCGGGTCGGGGGGCTCTGGGGCCAACGTCCTGACTTTC. Protein: CASSPGSGGSGANVLTF. Supplemented by reference TRBV5-1 and TRBJ2-6, the full variable domain reads KAGVTQTPRYLIKTRGQQVTLSCSPISGHRSVSWYQQTPGQGLQFLFEYFSETQRNKGNFPGRFSGRQFSNSRSEMNVSTLELGDSALYLCASSPGSGGSGANVLTFGAGSRLTVL.